The source of this T cell receptor beta chain is a study of T-cell reconstitution after alpha-beta-depleted transplantation in children. Findings of the study overall: T-cell counts and diversity at one year following transplant were attributed mainly to newly produced T cells. Surviving recipient T cells and thymic progenitors accounted for the high day-60 TCRbeta diversity observed in some patients. Alpha-beta T cells present about two months after transplant were reported to originate from several hundred expanded graft clones.

The CDR3 has 15 amino acids. The V end was cut by 2 bases, the J end by 1 base, with 12 bases between. The germline V gene encodes CDR1 ENHRY and CDR2 SYGVKD. Concerning this clonotype itself: Its cognate antigen is unknown.

Molecular barcoding with unique molecular identifiers was used for the TCRbeta library. TCRdb processed the PCR reads anew with MiXCR; each CDR3 protein has one entry. The sample yields a few hundred thousand distinct CDR3 sequences, 27% seen once. Source: PBMCs, taken before TCRalphabeta/CD19-depleted stem cell transplant. The V gene is TRBV10-3, the J gene TRBJ2-7; D gene uncertain. This TCR was recovered from a boy younger than two with Wiskott-Aldrich syndrome, due to receive a stem cell transplant. This CDR3 is CAISEGLDYSYEQYF. CDR3 coding DNA: TGTGCCATCAGTGAGGGTCTGGATTATTCCTACGAGCAGTACTTC.